The clone carrying this T cell receptor (beta chain) was counted only a few times. The CDR3 is made up of 17 amino acids. CDR1 and CDR2 from the germline V gene are SGDLS and YYNGEE. The V gene end was trimmed by 0 bases and the J gene end by 2 bases; junction bases not matched to a gene: 8. As it was prepared, the TCRbeta library received unique molecular identifiers. Each CDR3 protein is one row after TCRdb ran MiXCR on the PCR reads. The sample yields fewer than 550,000 distinct CDR3 sequences, over 9.5% seen once. This entry is derived from a study of T-cell reconstitution after alpha-beta-depleted transplantation in children.

This specimen was PBMCs, mostly from graft donor cells, taken 180 days after TCRalphabeta/CD19-depleted stem cell transplant. The chain couples TRBV9 to TRBJ2-5, with TRBD2 identical over 9 bases. This clonotype originated in a female patient between 2 and 10 years old who had a stem cell transplant for aplastic anemia, so the T cells may come from the graft donor. CDR3 nucleotides: TGTGCCAGCAGCGTAGATCCAGCGGGGGGCCTTCAAGAGACCCAGTACTTC. Translated, it gives CASSVDPAGGLQETQYF.